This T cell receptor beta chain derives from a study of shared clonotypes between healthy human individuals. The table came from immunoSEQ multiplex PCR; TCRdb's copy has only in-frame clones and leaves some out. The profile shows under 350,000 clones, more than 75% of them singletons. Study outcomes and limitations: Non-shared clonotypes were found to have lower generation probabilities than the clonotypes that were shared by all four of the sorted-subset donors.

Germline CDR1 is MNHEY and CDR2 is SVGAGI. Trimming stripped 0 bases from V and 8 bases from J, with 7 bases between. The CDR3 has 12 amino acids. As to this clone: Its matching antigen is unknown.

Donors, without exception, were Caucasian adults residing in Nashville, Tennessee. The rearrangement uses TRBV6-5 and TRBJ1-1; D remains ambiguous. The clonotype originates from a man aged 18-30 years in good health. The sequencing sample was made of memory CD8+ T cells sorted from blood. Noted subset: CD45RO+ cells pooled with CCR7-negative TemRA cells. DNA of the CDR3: TGTGCCAGCAGTTACTCGAGGCAGGAAGCTTTCTTT. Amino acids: CASSYSRQEAFF.